The sequence of this TCR beta chain was determined in a study of blood T cell repertoires in COVID-19. Turning to the study itself: PBMCs, B-cell-depleted T cells, or T cells provided the cDNA or gDNA that made up the material.

Assay: immunoSEQ multiplex PCR; the TCRdb copy retains only in-frame clones and omits some. The sample records some 430,000 clones, about 90% being singletons. Per germline, CDR1 MNHEY and CDR2 SVGAGI. The CDR3 is 14 amino acids. V was shortened by 0 bases and J by 4 bases, with 7 bases between the two germline ends. Participants' own reports of clinical history determined their cohort assignment. Recovered status applied to Cohort 3 donors who had two consecutive negative PCRs. It also applied to those with clearance or with symptom resolution. This rearrangement joins TRBV6-5 to TRBJ2-1; D ambiguous. Sequenced input: PBMCs or T cells enriched from blood (not recorded which). This receptor was obtained from a man between 18 and 35 years old who had recovered from COVID-19. In DNA, the CDR3 is TGTGCCAGCAGTTACTCGCTCTATTACAATGAGCAGTTCTTC. Amino acid sequence: CASSYSLYYNEQFF.